The clone carrying this TCR beta chain was detected only a few times. Its specificity is unknown. The CDR3 sequence is 15 residues long. From germline, CDR1 is DFQATT and CDR2 SNEGSKA (reference sequence). The V and J ends lost 5 bases and 0 bases respectively, with 17 bases between them. These data come from a study of molecular identifiers for immune sequencing clone quantification. One entry per CDR3 protein results from TCRdb running MiXCR on the PCR reads. Among about 510,000 distinct CDR3 sequences listed, roughly 25% were seen once. Study-wide points: Should identical TCR molecules share a barcode, the sizes of highly expanded clones could be underestimated.

The chain combines TRBV20-1 with TRBJ2-7; D is perhaps TRBD2 (6 bases). The clonotype originates from a human donor in good health. Some libraries in this study had Jurkat cell RNA spiked in. The specimen was naive CD8+ T cells from blood, with Jurkat cell RNA spiked in. Documented subset: FACS-sorted CD8+CD4-CCR7+CD45RA+ naive T cells. The CDR3, as DNA: TGCAGTGCTGTCCTACGGGAGACAGTCTCCTACGAGCAGTACTTC. Translation gives CSAVLRETVSYEQYF.